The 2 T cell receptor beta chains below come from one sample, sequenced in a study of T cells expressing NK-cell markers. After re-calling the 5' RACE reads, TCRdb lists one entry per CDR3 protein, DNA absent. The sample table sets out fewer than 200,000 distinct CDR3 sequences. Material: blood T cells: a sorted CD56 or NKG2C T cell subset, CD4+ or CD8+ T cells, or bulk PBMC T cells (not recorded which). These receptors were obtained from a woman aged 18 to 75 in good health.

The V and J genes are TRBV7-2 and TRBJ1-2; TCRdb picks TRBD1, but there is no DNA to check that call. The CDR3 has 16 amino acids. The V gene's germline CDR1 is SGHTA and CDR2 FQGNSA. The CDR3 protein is CASSFGPGQGSYGYTF.

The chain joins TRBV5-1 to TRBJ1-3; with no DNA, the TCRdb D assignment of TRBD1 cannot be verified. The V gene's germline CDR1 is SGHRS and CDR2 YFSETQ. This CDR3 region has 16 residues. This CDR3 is CASSPRTRFSGNTIYF.